This TCR beta chain was captured in a study of shared T cell receptors in the human thymus. Sequencing was performed with immunoSEQ multiplex PCR; in TCRdb, only in-frame clones are kept and a portion is missing. The sample shows about 400,000 clones, approximately 95% of them seen only once. Germline trimming cut 3 bases from V and 4 bases from J; bases unmatched to any gene: 2. This CDR3 region has 13 residues. Germline loops: CDR1 GTSNPN, CDR2 SVGIG (reference sequence). Sample: thymocytes. The clonotype was recovered from a human donor. The rearrangement joins TRBV30 to TRBJ2-7, with 11 bases aligning to TRBD2. As DNA, the CDR3 is TGTGCCTGGAGACCTAGCGGGAGGTACGAGCAGTACTTC. Its translation: CAWRPSGRYEQYF.